This TCR beta chain was sequenced during a study of shared clonotypes between healthy human individuals. Germline V gives CDR1 SGHAT, CDR2 FQNNGV. CDR3 length: 15 amino acids. The V end lost 1 base, the J end lost 3 bases, and 11 bases lay between the germline ends. Sorted-subset replicate PCR reactions contained around 220 ng DNA, corresponding to approximately 30,000 T cell genomes. The table came from immunoSEQ multiplex PCR; TCRdb's copy has only in-frame clones and leaves some out. The repertoire holds around 1.1 million clones, with 75% to 80% as singletons. The genes are TRBV11-2 and TRBJ2-3, with unresolved D. This clonotype originated in a man younger than 35 in good health. Some clones in this sample may be carry-over from other donors' samples. The sequenced material came from memory CD4+ T cells from PBMCs. Subset specified: CD45RA-negative fraction. The CDR3 spells CASSLVSFVTDTQYF. The CDR3 bases are TGTGCCAGCAGCTTAGTATCGTTTGTGACAGATACGCAGTATTTT.